Presented here are 10 T cell receptor beta chains from one specimen sequenced in a study of blood T cell repertoires in COVID-19. Clones were read by immunoSEQ multiplex PCR, and TCRdb kept only the in-frame ones, dropping some. The sample records more than 150,000 clones, 80% being singletons. Source material: PBMCs or T cells enriched from blood (not recorded which). These receptors originate from a man between 60 and 75 years old who had been exposed to COVID-19.

The chain combines TRBV6-5 with TRBJ1-5; TRBD1 matches 9 bases. CDR1 and CDR2 from the germline V gene are MNHEY and SVGAGI. The length of the CDR3 is 13 residues. V was pared by 10 bases and J by 1 base, with 2 bases of the junction left unmatched. CDR3 protein: CANGQGSNQPQHF. CDR3 nucleotide sequence: TGTGCCAACGGACAGGGGAGCAATCAGCCCCAGCATTTT.

Only one count was recorded for this clone. V is TRBV19 and J is TRBJ2-7, with TRBD1 matching 7 bases. This CDR3 has 12 residues. Trimming removed 8 bases from V and 3 bases from J; junction bases left unmatched: 4. From germline, CDR1 is LNHDA and CDR2 SQIVND (reference sequence). The CDR3 sequence: CASGDRVYEQYF. CDR3 sequence (DNA): TGTGCCAGTGGAGACAGGGTCTACGAGCAGTACTTC.

The V gene is TRBV5-4, the J gene TRBJ2-7; 12 bases agree with TRBD2. Losses at the gene ends were 6 bases for V and 7 bases for J; bases not matched to a gene: 8. The CDR3 is 14 residues long. Germline lookup yields CDR1 SGHNT and CDR2 YYREEE (reference sequence). The CDR3, as DNA: TGTGCCAGCAAGGAAGGGACTAGCGGGCCAGAGCAGTACTTC. This gives the protein CASKEGTSGPEQYF.

The CDR3 nucleotides read TGTGCCAGCAGCGCAGGGAGGGGTGAAAAACTGTTTTTT. Its protein product is CASSAGRGEKLFF. The chain is built from TRBV9 and TRBJ1-4; tentative D call: TRBD1 (5 bases). This CDR3 has 13 amino acids. V was clipped by 3 bases and J by 7 bases, with 10 bases between them. Per germline, CDR1 SGDLS and CDR2 YYNGEE.

The J gene is TRBJ2-7, the V gene TRBV19; 8 bases align to TRBD2. Per germline, CDR1 LNHDA and CDR2 SQIVND (reference sequence). This CDR3 comprises 15 residues. The junction had 13 bases not matched to a gene; V was cut back by 8 bases and J by 4 bases. CDR3 region: CASRRRAGEIYEQYF. As DNA, the CDR3 is TGTGCCAGTCGACGTAGAGCGGGAGAGATTTACGAGCAGTACTTC. The full variable domain, in which reference TRBV19 and TRBJ2-7 provide the parts outside the CDR3, is DGGITQSPKYLFRKEGQNVTLSCEQNLNHDAMYWYRQDPGQGLRLIYYSQIVNDFQKGDIAEGYSVSREKKESFPLTVTSAQKNPTAFYLCASRRRAGEIYEQYFGPGTRLTVT.

This clone was seen only a few times. The genes are TRBV11-2 and TRBJ2-3; perhaps TRBD1 as D (5 bases). Trimming shortened V by 7 bases and J by 2 bases, and 22 bases separated the two germline ends. Germline loops: CDR1 SGHAT, CDR2 FQNNGV. The CDR3 is 17 residues long. The CDR3 here is CASTHRVTDAHTDTQYF. In DNA, the CDR3 is TGTGCCAGCACCCACCGAGTGACAGACGCTCACACAGATACGCAGTATTTT. The full variable domain, in which reference TRBV11-2 and TRBJ2-3 provide the parts outside the CDR3, is EAGVAQSPRYKIIEKRQSVAFWCNPISGHATLYWYQQILGQGPKLLIQFQNNGVVDDSQLPKDRFSAERLKGVDSTLKIQPAKLEDSAVYLCASTHRVTDAHTDTQYFGPGTRLTVL.

This clone was recorded at least ten times. The chain links TRBV7-8 to TRBJ2-7; tentatively, D is TRBD1 (5 bases). With 2 bases removed from V and 2 bases from J, the gap between germline ends came to 10 bases. The length of the CDR3 is 14 residues. Germline CDR1 reads SGHVS; CDR2 reads FQNEAQ. The CDR3 is CASSLQGPTYEQYF. For the CDR3, the DNA is TGTGCCAGCAGCTTACAGGGCCCCACCTACGAGCAGTACTTC.

V is TRBV18 and J is TRBJ1-1, with D perhaps matching TRBD1 (6 bases). Trimming stripped 4 bases from V and 3 bases from J, with 18 bases between. The germline V gene has CDR1 KGHSH and CDR2 LQKENI. The CDR3 has 16 amino acids. CDR3 DNA sequence: TGTGCCAGCTCACGGGCAATGGGGGCGCAGGACACTGAAGCTTTCTTT. It is translated as CASSRAMGAQDTEAFF.

This clone showed up many times. The chain couples TRBV7-6 to TRBJ2-5; 11 bases line up with TRBD2. Germline CDR1 is SGHVS and CDR2 is FNYEAQ. This CDR3 has 16 residues. J was trimmed by 1 base and V by 1 base; bases with no gene match: 2. CDR3 in amino acids: CASSLVSGRVQETQYF. CDR3 nucleotides: TGTGCCAGCAGCTTAGTTAGCGGGAGGGTCCAAGAGACCCAGTACTTC. Together with reference TRBV7-6 and TRBJ2-5, the CDR3 gives the full variable domain: GAGVSQSPRYKVTKRGQDVALRCDPISGHVSLYWYRQALGQGPEFLTYFNYEAQQDKSGLPNDRFSAERPEGSISTLTIQRTEQRDSAMYRCASSLVSGRVQETQYFGPGTRLLVL.

The chain has TRBV27 and TRBJ1-2; no clear D gene. The CDR3 covers 14 residues. V was clipped by 3 bases and J by 0 bases, with 8 bases between them. CDR1 and CDR2 (germline): MNHEY, SMNVEV (reference sequence). The DNA of the CDR3 is TGTGCCAGCAGTTTTGGTCCGGCTAACTATGGCTACACCTTC. Its translation: CASSFGPANYGYTF.